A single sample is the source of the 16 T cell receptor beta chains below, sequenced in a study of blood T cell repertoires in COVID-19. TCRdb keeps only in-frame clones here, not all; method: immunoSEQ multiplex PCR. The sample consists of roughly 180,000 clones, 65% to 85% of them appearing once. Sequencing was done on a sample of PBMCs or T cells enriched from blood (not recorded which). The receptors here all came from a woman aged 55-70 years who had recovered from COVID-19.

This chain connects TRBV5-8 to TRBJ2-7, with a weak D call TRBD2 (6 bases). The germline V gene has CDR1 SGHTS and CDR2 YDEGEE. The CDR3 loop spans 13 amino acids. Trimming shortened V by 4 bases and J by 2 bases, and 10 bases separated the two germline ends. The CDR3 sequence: CASSLGGTYEQYF. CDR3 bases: TGTGCCAGCAGCCTCGGGGGAACCTACGAGCAGTACTTC. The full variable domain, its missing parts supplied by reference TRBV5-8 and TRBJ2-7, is EAGVTQSPTHLIKTRGQQATLRCSPISGHTSVYWYQQALGLGLQFLLWYDEGEERNRGNFPPRFSGRQFPNYSSELNVNALELEDSALYLCASSLGGTYEQYFGPGTRLTVT.

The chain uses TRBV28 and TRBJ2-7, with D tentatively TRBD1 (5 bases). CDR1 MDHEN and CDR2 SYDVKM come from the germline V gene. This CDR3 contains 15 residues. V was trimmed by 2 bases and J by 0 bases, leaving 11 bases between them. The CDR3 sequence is CASSLRGSTSYEQYF. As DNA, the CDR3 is TGTGCCAGCAGTTTAAGGGGCAGCACCTCCTACGAGCAGTACTTC.

The chain's CDR3 is CASSSVLRGGREQFF. CDR3 DNA: TGCGCCAGCAGCTCCGTTTTGAGGGGAGGCAGGGAGCAGTTCTTC. The chain recombines TRBV5-1 with TRBJ2-1; perhaps TRBD2 as D (6 bases). V was pared by 3 bases and J by 10 bases, with 20 bases between. The germline gives CDR1 SGHRS, CDR2 YFSETQ. This CDR3 region has 15 residues.

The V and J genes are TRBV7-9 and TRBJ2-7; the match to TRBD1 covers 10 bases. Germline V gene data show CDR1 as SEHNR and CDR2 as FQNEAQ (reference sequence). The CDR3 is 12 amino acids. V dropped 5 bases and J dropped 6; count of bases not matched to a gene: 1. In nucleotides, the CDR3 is TGTGCCAGCAGCCGGGACAGGGGCGAGCAGTACTTC. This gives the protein CASSRDRGEQYF.

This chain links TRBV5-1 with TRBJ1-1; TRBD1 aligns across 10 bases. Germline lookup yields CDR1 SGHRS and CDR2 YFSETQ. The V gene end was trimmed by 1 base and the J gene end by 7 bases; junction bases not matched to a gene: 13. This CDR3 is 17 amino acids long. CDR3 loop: CASSLTDRGQYTSEAFF. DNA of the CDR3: TGCGCCAGCAGCTTGACAGACAGGGGGCAATATACCAGTGAAGCTTTCTTT.

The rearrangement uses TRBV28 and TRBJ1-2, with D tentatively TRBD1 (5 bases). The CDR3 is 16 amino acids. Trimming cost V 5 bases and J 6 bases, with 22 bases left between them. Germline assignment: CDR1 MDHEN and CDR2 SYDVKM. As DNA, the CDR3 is TGTGCCAGCAGTCCGTTACAGGTAGCCGGGTTAAATGGCTACACCTTC. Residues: CASSPLQVAGLNGYTF.

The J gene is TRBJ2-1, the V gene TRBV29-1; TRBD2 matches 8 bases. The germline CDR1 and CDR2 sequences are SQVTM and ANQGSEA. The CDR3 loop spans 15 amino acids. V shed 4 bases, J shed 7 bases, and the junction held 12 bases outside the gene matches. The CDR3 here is CSVGRSGSPGNEQFF. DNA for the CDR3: TGCAGCGTTGGACGGAGCGGGAGTCCTGGGAATGAGCAGTTCTTC.

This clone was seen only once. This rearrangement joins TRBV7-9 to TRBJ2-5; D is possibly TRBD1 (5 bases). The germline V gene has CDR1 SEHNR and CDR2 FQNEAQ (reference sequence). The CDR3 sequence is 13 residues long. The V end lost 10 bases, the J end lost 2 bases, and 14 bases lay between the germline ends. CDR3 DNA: TGTGCCACCACAAGGACACCACAAGAGACCCAGTACTTC. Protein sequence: CATTRTPQETQYF.

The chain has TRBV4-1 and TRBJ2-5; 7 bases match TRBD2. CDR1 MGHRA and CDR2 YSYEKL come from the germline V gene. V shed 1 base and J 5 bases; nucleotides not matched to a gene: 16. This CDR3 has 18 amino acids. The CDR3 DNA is TGCGCCAGCAGCCAAGGAGGGCAGCGGGGAGGGATCTCGGAGACCCAGTACTTC. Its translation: CASSQGGQRGGISETQYF.

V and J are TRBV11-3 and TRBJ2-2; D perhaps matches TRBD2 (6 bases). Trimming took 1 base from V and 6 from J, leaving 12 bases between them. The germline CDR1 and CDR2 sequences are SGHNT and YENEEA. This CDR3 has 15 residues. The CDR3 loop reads CASSLGGDMPGELFF. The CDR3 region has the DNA TGTGCCAGCAGCTTAGGCGGGGATATGCCCGGGGAGCTGTTTTTT.

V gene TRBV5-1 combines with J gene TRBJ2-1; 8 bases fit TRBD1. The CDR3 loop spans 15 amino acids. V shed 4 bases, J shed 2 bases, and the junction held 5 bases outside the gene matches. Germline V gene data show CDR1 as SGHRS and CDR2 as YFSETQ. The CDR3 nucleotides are TGCGCCAGCAGCGAACAGGGGGGCGCCTACAATGAGCAGTTCTTC. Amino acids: CASSEQGGAYNEQFF.

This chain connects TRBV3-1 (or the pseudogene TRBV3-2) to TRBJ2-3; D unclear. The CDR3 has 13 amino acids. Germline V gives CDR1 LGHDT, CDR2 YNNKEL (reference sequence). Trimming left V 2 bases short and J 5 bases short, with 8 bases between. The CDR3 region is CASSQIGLDTQYF. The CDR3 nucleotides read TGTGCCAGCAGCCAAATCGGGTTAGATACGCAGTATTTT.

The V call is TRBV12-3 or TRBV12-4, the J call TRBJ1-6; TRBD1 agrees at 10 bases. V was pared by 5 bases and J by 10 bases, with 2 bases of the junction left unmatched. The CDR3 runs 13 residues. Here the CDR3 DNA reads TGTGCCAGCAGTCGGACAGGGGGGTCACCCCTCCACTTT. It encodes CASSRTGGSPLHF.

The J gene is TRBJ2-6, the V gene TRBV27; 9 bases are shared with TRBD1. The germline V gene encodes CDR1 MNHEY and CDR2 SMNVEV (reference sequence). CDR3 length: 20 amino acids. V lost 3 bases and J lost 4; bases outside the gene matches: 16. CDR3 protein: CASSLLTPGQGTVGANVLTF. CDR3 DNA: TGTGCCAGCAGTTTGCTGACACCGGGACAGGGAACGGTCGGGGCCAACGTCCTGACTTTC.

The CDR3 DNA sequence: TGTGCCAGCAGCTTTACCGAGTCCGGGACCCAGCATTTT. Its protein is CASSFTESGTQHF. V is TRBV11-1 and J is TRBJ1-5, with unresolved D. Germline V gene lookup returns CDR1 SGHAT and CDR2 FQDESV (reference sequence). Trimming took off 3 bases at V and 11 bases at J, with 14 bases between the two ends. The CDR3 totals 13 residues.

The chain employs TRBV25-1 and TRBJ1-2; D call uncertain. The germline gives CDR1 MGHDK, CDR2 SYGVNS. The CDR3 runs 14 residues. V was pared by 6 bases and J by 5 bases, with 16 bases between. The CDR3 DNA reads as TGTGCCAGCAGGTCCTCCGGTAACTCATATGGCTACACCTTC. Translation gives CASRSSGNSYGYTF.